The rows below give T cell receptor beta chains drawn from one sample of a study of identical twins. MiXCR, run by TCRdb on the 5' RACE reads, gives a single entry per CDR3 protein. The sample records under 800,000 distinct CDR3 sequences, 21% being singletons. These sequences were also reported in another study, on T cells expressing NK-cell markers.

Sequenced: PBMCs. The receptors were gathered from a woman aged 18-35 years in good health. CDR3s include the opening cysteine and the closing phenylalanine or tryptophan. The D gene is left open where the match is weak. Clone size is stated in some rows and not others, as once, few, many or a class when expanded.

length	V	J	D	size	DNA	CDR3
14	TRBV2	TRBJ2-3	NA	few	TGTGCCAGCAGTGTGGTGGGGGGCACAGATACGCAGTATTTT	CASSVVGGTDTQYF
13	TRBV5-1	TRBJ2-1	NA	NA	TGCGCCAGCAGCTTGGCCGTGGCCAATGAGCAGTTCTTC	CASSLAVANEQFF
15	TRBV20-1	TRBJ2-3	TRBD2	few	TGCAGTGCTAATCAAGCGGGAGGGCGCGCAGATACGCAGTATTTT	CSANQAGGRADTQYF
16	TRBV25-1	TRBJ1-6	NA	few	TGTGCCAGCAGTGCCCCCCCCGGGTATGGGGATTCACCCCTCCACTTT	CASSAPPGYGDSPLHF
15	TRBV18	TRBJ2-1	TRBD1	NA	TGTGCCAGCTCAATGCCAGGGGGTCAGGACAATGAGCAGTTCTTC	CASSMPGGQDNEQFF
14	TRBV20-1	TRBJ2-1	TRBD2	many	TGCAGTGCAGTAGCGGGAGCGGGGAACAATGAGCAGTTCTTC	CSAVAGAGNNEQFF
13	TRBV3-1	TRBJ2-1	NA	NA	TGTGCCAGCAGCCATACAGCCTACAATGAGCAGTTCTTC	CASSHTAYNEQFF
12	TRBV12-3/TRBV12-4	TRBJ2-7	NA	many	TGTGCCAGCAGTTTTCAGGGTTTCGAGCAGTACTTC	CASSFQGFEQYF
13	TRBV9	TRBJ2-1	NA	NA	TGTGCCAGCAGCGTTCAAACCTACAATGAGCAGTTCTTC	CASSVQTYNEQFF
14	TRBV6-2/TRBV6-3	TRBJ2-7	TRBD1	few	TGTGCCAGCAGTGGACAGGGCCTCTTGGACGAGCAGTACTTC	CASSGQGLLDEQYF
16	TRBV7-2	TRBJ2-2	TRBD2	few	TGTGCCAGCAGCGCCCTGCGGGAGGGCCGAATCGGGGAGCTGTTTTTT	CASSALREGRIGELFF
16	TRBV7-6	TRBJ2-5	NA	few	TGTGCCAGCAGCATATGGGACACCCGAGGGGAAGAGACCCAGTACTTC	CASSIWDTRGEETQYF
15	TRBV10-2	TRBJ2-3	NA	NA	TGCGCCAGCAGTGATTTGGGGGGGCCCACAGATACGCAGTATTTT	CASSDLGGPTDTQYF
14	TRBV20-1	TRBJ2-1	NA	few	TGCAGTGCAGGCAGAACGAGCTCCTACAATGAGCAGTTCTTC	CSAGRTSSYNEQFF
12	TRBV7-9	TRBJ2-6	NA	NA	TGTGCCAGCAGTGTCGGTCAGGGCGTCCTGACTTTC	CASSVGQGVLTF
12	TRBV7-9	TRBJ1-1	NA	few	TGTGCCAGCAGCTTGCTCAGGGACCGATCTTTCTTT	CASSLLRDRSFF
13	TRBV29-1	TRBJ2-3	TRBD1	NA	TGCAGCACCGGACAGGGAGGCACAGATACGCAGTATTTT	CSTGQGGTDTQYF
15	TRBV11-2	TRBJ2-2	NA	once	TGTGCCAGCACGACCTGGGGCTCTCGCGCCGGGGAGCTGTTTTTT	CASTTWGSRAGELFF
15	TRBV20-1	TRBJ2-4	NA	NA	TGCAGTGCTAGGGTCCCCCCCGGAGGGTCTAACATTCAGTACTTC	CSARVPPGGSNIQYF
11	TRBV10-2	TRBJ1-1	NA	NA	TGCGCCAGCAGTGACAGGCTTGAAGCTTTCTTT	CASSDRLEAFF
15	TRBV12-3/TRBV12-4	TRBJ2-1	NA	NA	TGTGCCAGCAGTTTAGACCCAGGGGCCTACAATGAGCAGTTCTTC	CASSLDPGAYNEQFF
13	TRBV15	TRBJ1-1	NA	few	TGTGCCACCAGCAGAGCTCAGTTTGCTGAAGCTTTCTTT	CATSRAQFAEAFF
13	TRBV11-2	TRBJ2-5	NA	NA	TGTGCCAGCAGTACTATGAGCCAAGAGACCCAGTACTTC	CASSTMSQETQYF
16	TRBV20-1	TRBJ2-7	TRBD2	few	TGCAGTGCTAAGGGACTATCAAACAAGGATCTCTACGAGCAGTACTTC	CSAKGLSNKDLYEQYF
19	TRBV5-1	TRBJ2-6	NA	NA	TGCGCCAGCACCATCCAACCTGGACAGCCCATCTCTGGGGCCAACGTCCTGACTTTC	CASTIQPGQPISGANVLTF
15	TRBV5-1	TRBJ2-7	NA	few	TGCGCCAGCAGCTTGCAGAGGACCGGCTCCTACGAGCAGTACTTC	CASSLQRTGSYEQYF
12	TRBV20-1	TRBJ1-5	NA	many	TGCAGTGCTAGGCAGGGTAATCAGCCCCAGCATTTT	CSARQGNQPQHF
11	TRBV25-1	TRBJ1-3	NA	few	TGTGCCAGCAGTAAGAAACAGACCATATATTTT	CASSKKQTIYF
17	TRBV28	TRBJ2-2	TRBD1	NA	TGTGCCAGCCGAATCGACACAGGGGGCGTTTGGACCGGGGAGCTGTTTTTT	CASRIDTGGVWTGELFF
14	TRBV10-3	TRBJ2-5	TRBD2	few	TGTGCCATAGCGCCTAGCGGGGCCCAAGAGACCCAGTACTTC	CAIAPSGAQETQYF
16	TRBV6-5	TRBJ2-7	NA	few	TGTGCCAGCAGTTACTCGACCCCAGCGTCCTTCTACGAGCAGTACTTC	CASSYSTPASFYEQYF
14	TRBV6-1	TRBJ1-2	NA	NA	TGTGCCAGCACCCCTCGAGGTGGAGGCTATGGCTACACCTTC	CASTPRGGGYGYTF
12	TRBV6-5	TRBJ2-1	NA	few	TGTGCCAGCAGTTCCCTCCAAAATGAGCAGTTCTTC	CASSSLQNEQFF
17	TRBV27	TRBJ2-1	TRBD2	many	TGTGCCAGCAGTCTAAGGACTAGCGGGAGCTCCTACAATGAGCAGTTCTTC	CASSLRTSGSSYNEQFF
15	TRBV5-1	TRBJ2-3	TRBD2	few	TGCGCCAGCAGCCTACTAGCGGGGGAGTCAGATACGCAGTATTTT	CASSLLAGESDTQYF
16	TRBV20-1	TRBJ2-1	TRBD2	NA	TGCAGTGCGGACCGAGGGACTAGCGGGAGACGAAATGAGCAGTTCTTC	CSADRGTSGRRNEQFF
16	TRBV7-3	TRBJ2-1	NA	few	TGTGCCAGCAGCAAAACAGGCGGTGCCCTATTCAATGAGCAGTTCTTC	CASSKTGGALFNEQFF
11	TRBV29-1	TRBJ2-3	NA	many	TGCAGTGTCAGTTTCACAGATACGCAGTATTTT	CSVSFTDTQYF
14	TRBV7-2	TRBJ2-1	NA	NA	TGTGCCAGCAGCTTAGAACTAGTGTGGAGTGAGCAGTTCTTC	CASSLELVWSEQFF
13	TRBV10-3	TRBJ1-6	TRBD1	many	TGTGCCATCAGTGGACAGGGGAATTCACCCCTCCACTTT	CAISGQGNSPLHF
18	TRBV10-3	TRBJ2-2	NA	NA	TGTGCCATCAGTGGGACCTTGACAGGCGAGGGAAACACCGGGGAGCTGTTTTTT	CAISGTLTGEGNTGELFF
15	TRBV5-1	TRBJ2-3	TRBD2	NA	TGCGCCAGCAGCGGACCTAGCGGGAGTGGAGATACGCAGTATTTT	CASSGPSGSGDTQYF
11	TRBV24-1	TRBJ1-1	NA	many	TGTGCCACCAGTGATGGGACTGAAGCTTTCTTT	CATSDGTEAFF
17	TRBV4-2	TRBJ2-2	NA	NA	TGTGCCAGCAGCCAAGATCCGGGGGACGGTAACACCGGGGAGCTGTTTTTT	CASSQDPGDGNTGELFF
14	TRBV20-1	TRBJ2-7	TRBD1	few	TGCAGTGCTATTATAGGACAGGGATCCTACGAGCAGTACTTC	CSAIIGQGSYEQYF
14	TRBV20-1	TRBJ2-7	NA	NA	TGCAGTGCCCAGAGGGCAGGGAATTTCTACGAGCAGTACTTC	CSAQRAGNFYEQYF
15	TRBV7-3	TRBJ2-1	TRBD2	NA	TGTGCCAGCAGCTCTAGCGGGACCCATTACAATGAGCAGTTCTTC	CASSSSGTHYNEQFF
13	TRBV12-3/TRBV12-4	TRBJ2-5	NA	NA	TGTGCCAGCAGTGCTGACATACAAGAGACCCAGTACTTC	CASSADIQETQYF
14	TRBV20-1	TRBJ2-3	NA	once	TGCAGTGCTAGAGATCGGCGGGGTATAGATACGCAGTATTTT	CSARDRRGIDTQYF
11	TRBV29-1	TRBJ1-2	NA	many	TGCAGCGTCCCAGGGGTGCTTGGCTACACCTTC	CSVPGVLGYTF
14	TRBV7-9	TRBJ2-1	NA	few	TGTGCCAGCAGCTTAGAGTCGGGAGTGGATGAGCAGTTCTTC	CASSLESGVDEQFF
14	TRBV28	TRBJ1-5	TRBD1	NA	TGTGCCAGCAGAACGGACAGGGTGAATCAGCCCCAGCATTTT	CASRTDRVNQPQHF
15	TRBV10-3	TRBJ2-3	TRBD2	NA	TGTGCCATCAGTGAGACGGGAGGAGCGACAGATACGCAGTATTTT	CAISETGGATDTQYF
14	TRBV30	TRBJ1-2	NA	NA	TGTGCCTGGAGTATGGGGGCAACTAACTATGGCTACACCTTC	CAWSMGATNYGYTF
17	TRBV20-1	TRBJ2-1	TRBD2	NA	TGCAGTGCTAGAGATGTACGGGGGGTCCTTTCTTACAATGAGCAGTTCTTC	CSARDVRGVLSYNEQFF